This passage covers 23 T cell receptor beta chains from one sample sequenced in a study of blood T cell repertoires in COVID-19. Method: immunoSEQ multiplex PCR; TCRdb's copy keeps in-frame clones and lacks some. In the table there are about 22,000 clones, 89% of which are singletons. What was sequenced was peripheral blood. These TCRs come from a human donor with active COVID-19. The donor label of this sample is uncertain.

V usage is TRBV29-1 and J usage is TRBJ2-1; the D gene is possibly TRBD1 (5 bases). Trimming cost V 7 bases and J 7 bases, with 23 bases left between them. The CDR3 is 15 amino acids. Germline V lookup: CDR1 SQVTM, CDR2 ANQGSEA. The CDR3, as DNA: TGCAGCGCAACCAGGGCAGGGTATCCGGAGAATGAGCAGTTCTTC. Its protein is CSATRAGYPENEQFF.

The chain uses TRBV19 and TRBJ1-2; 8 positions match TRBD1. V shed 8 bases, J shed 1 base, and the junction held 12 bases outside the gene matches. From germline, CDR1 is LNHDA and CDR2 SQIVND (reference sequence). This CDR3 contains 16 residues. The CDR3 DNA sequence: TGTGCCAGTGCGAGGCTTCAGGGGGCTCATAACTATGGCTACACCTTC. This codes for CASARLQGAHNYGYTF.

The V call is TRBV2, the J call TRBJ1-2, with 8 bases fitting TRBD1. V shed 6 bases and J 3 bases; nucleotides not matched to a gene: 3. Per germline, CDR1 SNHLY and CDR2 FYNNEI. This CDR3 has 13 amino acids. The CDR3 reads CASRTQGDYGYTF. The CDR3 DNA reads TGTGCCAGCAGGACACAGGGGGACTATGGCTACACCTTC. Looking up the rest from reference TRBV2 and TRBJ1-2 gives the full variable domain: EPEVTQTPSHQVTQMGQEVILRCVPISNHLYFYWYRQILGQKVEFLVSFYNNEISEKSEIFDDQFSVERPDGSNFTLKIRSTKLEDSAMYFCASRTQGDYGYTFGSGTRLTVV.

The chain recombines TRBV24-1 with TRBJ1-5; 7 bases map to TRBD1. The V segment lost 9 bases and the J segment 8 bases; nucleotides outside the gene matches: 18. The CDR3 totals 16 residues. CDR1 is KGHDR, CDR2 SFDVKD, per germline. CDR3 sequence: CATQSTTGFGVEPQHF. The CDR3 DNA sequence: TGTGCCACCCAGTCTACGACAGGGTTTGGAGTAGAGCCCCAGCATTTT.

The chain employs TRBV28 and TRBJ1-2; 10 positions agree with TRBD1. V dropped 6 bases and J dropped 5; count of bases not matched to a gene: 9. There are 15 residues in the CDR3. The germline V gene has CDR1 MDHEN and CDR2 SYDVKM. DNA for the CDR3: TGTGCCAGCAGCTCCCGGGACAGGGGTTCATATGGCTACACCTTC. This codes for CASSSRDRGSYGYTF.

This rearrangement joins TRBV5-1 to TRBJ2-3; tentatively, D is TRBD1 (6 bases). CDR3 size: 15 residues. Germline lookup yields CDR1 SGHRS and CDR2 YFSETQ. V lost 7 bases to trimming and J lost 3 bases, with 18 bases between them. The CDR3 loop is CASSRGQGKTDTQYF. CDR3 DNA: TGCGCCAGCTCGCGCGGGCAGGGGAAGACAGATACGCAGTATTTT.

The chain joins TRBV5-1 to TRBJ1-4; D gene unclear. V lost 4 bases to trimming and J lost 4 bases, with 14 bases between them. CDR3 length: 15 amino acids. CDR1 is SGHRS, CDR2 YFSETQ, per germline. The CDR3 is CASSPVGDRNEKLFF. The CDR3 nucleotides are TGCGCCAGCAGCCCGGTCGGTGATCGTAATGAAAAACTGTTTTTT.

In this sample, this clone turned up once. The gene calls are TRBV18 and TRBJ1-5; 9 bases map to TRBD1. Germline lookup yields CDR1 KGHSH and CDR2 LQKENI. The CDR3 loop spans 17 amino acids. V lost 3 bases and J lost 3; bases outside the gene matches: 9. CDR3 bases: TGTGCCAGCTCACCCCAAGACAGGGGGGGCTTCAATCAGCCCCAGCATTTT. Its translation: CASSPQDRGGFNQPQHF.

The chain couples TRBV7-2 to TRBJ1-2; 12 nucleotides align to TRBD1. The CDR3 runs 15 residues. Germline V gene sequence: CDR1 SGHTA, CDR2 FQGNSA. V gave up 1 base and J gave up 6 bases; unmatched junction bases: 3. CDR3 nucleotides: TGTGCCAGCAGCTTAGTGGGGACAGGGGGCGATGGCTACACCTTC. It translates to CASSLVGTGGDGYTF.

This chain uses TRBV6-2 or TRBV6-3 with TRBJ2-5; D possibly corresponds to TRBD2 (5 bases). The germline gives CDR1 MNHEY, CDR2 SVGEGT. This CDR3 region has 18 residues. V lost 5 bases and J lost 0, with 22 bases in between. The CDR3 protein is CASSNERAGTRDQETQYF. Here the CDR3 DNA reads TGTGCCAGCAGTAACGAGAGGGCTGGTACTAGGGACCAAGAGACCCAGTACTTC.

This clone turned up a few times. The chain recombines TRBV19 with TRBJ1-2; D possibly corresponds to TRBD1 (6 bases). Germline V CDR1 and CDR2: LNHDA, SQIVND (reference sequence). The V gene lost 5 bases and the J gene lost 4 bases, with 14 bases spanning the gap. The CDR3 contains 14 residues. The CDR3 region is CASSAAKGGYGYTF. CDR3 bases: TGTGCCAGTAGTGCCGCAAAAGGGGGCTATGGCTACACCTTC.

In its sample, this clone was seen once. The CDR3 spells CASSQAGTGEFGYTF. The CDR3 DNA reads as TGTGCCAGCAGCCAAGCCGGGACAGGGGAGTTTGGCTACACCTTC. V usage is TRBV3-1 (or the pseudogene TRBV3-2) and J usage is TRBJ1-2, with 10 bases that match TRBD1. The CDR3 contains 15 residues. Trimming at V came to 1 base and at J to 7 bases, leaving 6 bases not matched to a gene. The V gene's germline CDR1 is LGHDT and CDR2 YNNKEL (reference sequence).

The chain couples TRBV5-1 to TRBJ1-4; D gene uncertain. V lost 4 bases and J 0 bases, leaving 10 bases between the germline ends. The CDR3 totals 15 residues. Germline lookup yields CDR1 SGHRS and CDR2 YFSETQ. The CDR3, as DNA: TGCGCCAGCAGCCTGCGAACCGCAACTAATGAAAAACTGTTTTTT. Translation gives CASSLRTATNEKLFF.

V usage is TRBV28 and J usage is TRBJ2-2; 9 nucleotides match TRBD1. This CDR3 region has 16 residues. The germline V gene has CDR1 MDHEN and CDR2 SYDVKM. The ends lost 7 bases at V and 6 bases at J; junction bases unmatched: 12. Written as DNA, the CDR3 is TGTGCCAGCATTCAACAGGGGGCCGTATCTCCCGGGGAGCTGTTTTTT. Translating it yields CASIQQGAVSPGELFF.

The V call is TRBV30, the J call TRBJ2-7; a weak D match, TRBD1 (6 bases). CDR1 GTSNPN and CDR2 SVGIG come from the germline V gene (reference sequence). The CDR3 length is 11 residues. V lost 2 bases, J lost 5 bases, and 7 bases lay in between. Written as DNA, the CDR3 is TGTGCCTGGAGTAGGGGGAACGAGCAGTACTTC. This gives the protein CAWSRGNEQYF.

The CDR3 loop is CASSLEVWTGGGEQYF. Written as DNA, the CDR3 is TGTGCCAGCAGCTTAGAGGTTTGGACAGGGGGTGGCGAGCAGTACTTC. J is TRBJ2-7 and V is TRBV7-9, with TRBD1 identical over 10 bases. V lost 1 base to trimming and J lost 6 bases; unmatched junction nucleotides: 9. The germline V gene encodes CDR1 SEHNR and CDR2 FQNEAQ (reference sequence). The CDR3 spans 16 residues.

The rearrangement joins TRBV3-1 (or the pseudogene TRBV3-2) to TRBJ2-1, with 14 bases identical to TRBD2. The trim removed 6 bases at V and 9 bases at J, leaving 7 bases unmatched. CDR1 is LGHDT, CDR2 YNNKEL, per germline (reference sequence). The CDR3 is 15 residues long. The CDR3 DNA is TGTGCCAGCAGTCGGGGACTAGCGGGAGAGGGTGAGCAGTTCTTC. Residues: CASSRGLAGEGEQFF.

The V and J genes are TRBV7-3 and TRBJ2-2; a possible D gene is TRBD1 (5 bases). Germline V gene lookup returns CDR1 SGHTA and CDR2 FQGTGA. The CDR3 covers 16 residues. The V gene lost 0 bases and the J gene lost 3 bases, with 11 bases spanning the gap. The CDR3 DNA reads as TGTGCCAGCAGCTTAACCGCGGACATATACACCGGGGAGCTGTTTTTT. The encoded protein is CASSLTADIYTGELFF.

The V and J genes are TRBV19 and TRBJ1-5; TRBD1 might be the D (6 bases). The CDR3 consists of 15 residues. The germline V gene encodes CDR1 LNHDA and CDR2 SQIVND (reference sequence). V lost 5 bases, J lost 4 bases, and 15 bases lay in between. The CDR3 spells CASSAYREPNQPQHF. The DNA for the CDR3 is TGTGCCAGTAGTGCGTACAGGGAACCGAATCAGCCCCAGCATTTT.

This chain joins TRBV10-3 and TRBJ1-4; TRBD1 agrees at 7 bases. Germline V lookup: CDR1 ENHRY, CDR2 SYGVKD. Losses at the gene ends were 2 bases for V and 7 bases for J; bases not matched to a gene: 4. This CDR3 comprises 14 residues. The CDR3 DNA reads as TGTGCCATCAGTGAGGCGAACAGGGGTGAAAAACTGTTTTTT. This encodes CAISEANRGEKLFF.

CDR3 in amino acids: CASSQDPGDGGNEQFF. The CDR3 DNA reads TGTGCCAGCAGCCAAGATCCGGGGGACGGGGGCAATGAGCAGTTCTTC. The gene calls are TRBV3-1 (or the pseudogene TRBV3-2) and TRBJ2-1; tentatively, D is TRBD2 (6 bases). The CDR3 runs to 16 residues. From germline, CDR1 is LGHDT and CDR2 YNNKEL (reference sequence). Trimming removed 0 bases at V and 6 bases at J, with 15 bases between.

The CDR3 loop reads CASSQEHQNTEAFF. The CDR3 coding sequence is TGTGCCAGCAGCCAAGAACACCAGAACACTGAAGCTTTCTTT. The genes are TRBV3-1 (or the pseudogene TRBV3-2) and TRBJ1-1; the D is unclear. This CDR3 has 14 amino acids. CDR1 and CDR2 from the germline V gene are LGHDT and YNNKEL (reference sequence). V was clipped by 0 bases and J by 1 base, with 6 bases between them.

This chain connects TRBV30 to TRBJ1-3, with D perhaps TRBD1 (6 bases). V dropped 3 bases and J dropped 8 bases, with 20 bases sitting between them. Germline V gene lookup returns CDR1 GTSNPN and CDR2 SVGIG (reference sequence). This CDR3 is built from 15 residues. The CDR3 DNA follows: TGTGCCTGGAGCTACCCATTAAACAGGGCGGACACCATATATTTT. This codes for CAWSYPLNRADTIYF.